This T cell receptor (beta chain) was captured in a study of T cell repertoires in cytomegalovirus infection. Study-level background: Public TCR beta signatures were indicative of both CMV infection and a matching HLA type.

Overall study results and limits: Public TCR beta family frequency separated CMV-and-HLA carriers, including in an independent cohort. It was HLA-C-restricted CMV-specific TCR beta clonotypes that dominated the response ex vivo.

This clonotype was picked up many times. Antigen specificity is unknown. TCRdb re-called the reads through MiXCR, storing one row per CDR3 protein. The repertoire includes 170,000 or so distinct CDR3 sequences, over 13% of them detected once, and 27% sits in the top ten. Sequenced sample: PBMCs. This receptor was taken from a human donor in good health (CMV status not recorded). Some clones in this sample may be carry-over from other donors' samples.

CDR3 sequence reads: CASSLTPGQGSTDTQYF. CDR3 DNA sequence: TGTGCCAGCAGTTTAACCCCGGGACAGGGAAGCACAGATACGCAGTATTTT. This sequence joins TRBV28 and TRBJ2-3; 9 bases map to TRBD1. The V gene's germline CDR1 is MDHEN and CDR2 SYDVKM. The junction had 6 bases not matched to a gene; V was cut back by 2 bases and J by 0 bases. The CDR3 covers 17 residues.